This T cell receptor (beta chain) stems from a study of shared clonotypes between healthy human individuals. Whole-study context: Per donor, three plates held CD4 naive cells, three held CD4 memory, two held CD8 naive and one held CD8 memory.

J gave up 6 bases and V 9 bases, and 8 bases lay outside the gene matches. CDR3 length: 13 residues. Germline loops: CDR1 MNHEY, CDR2 SVGAGI. CD45RO-negative, CCR7-positively selected cells formed the naive CD8 fraction, excluding terminally differentiated effector memory CD45RA+ cells. The deep-level immunoSEQ assay was used. Generated by immunoSEQ multiplex PCR, the TCRdb table keeps only in-frame clones and is missing some. The table has around 1.9 million clones, around 93% seen once; the top ten hold over 1.5%. Sequences were obtained from naive CD8+ T cells from PBMCs. The chain recombines TRBV6-5 with TRBJ2-7; 10 bases are shared with TRBD2. This receptor was obtained from a man aged 18 to 30 in good health. Some clones in this sample may be carry-over from other donors' samples. Here the CDR3 DNA reads TGTGCCAGTATAGCGGGAGGATTCTCCGAGCAGTACTTC. Its protein is CASIAGGFSEQYF.